The table lists the clone carrying this T cell receptor (beta chain) with a few counts. Its antigen is as yet unknown. This CDR3 region has 13 residues. The germline V gene has CDR1 LGHNA and CDR2 YNFKEQ. Germline trimming cut 4 bases from V and 10 bases from J; bases unmatched to any gene: 8. Produced via immunoSEQ multiplex PCR; TCRdb's table is partial and in-frame only. The sample has 83,000 or so clones, 83% seen once. Focal radiation with ipilimumab CTLA-4 blockade was given to patients with chemo-refractory metastatic non-small-cell lung cancer. These data come from a study of radiotherapy plus CTLA-4 blockade in lung cancer. Overall study findings and caveats: Tumor-derived TCR clones expanded in blood after radiotherapy plus ipilimumab.

The origin of this receptor is a human donor with non-small cell lung cancer who had stable disease on radiotherapy plus ipilimumab. The chain recombines TRBV4-2 with TRBJ1-1; 8 bases are shared with TRBD1. Sequencing used peripheral blood, obtained from a patient treated with radiotherapy plus ipilimumab. This chain's CDR3 is CASSLSWDRRAFF. CDR3 DNA sequence: TGTGCCAGCAGCCTGTCCTGGGACAGGAGAGCTTTCTTT.